This T cell receptor beta chain originates from a study of blood T cell repertoires in COVID-19. For the study at large: Acute and convalescent COVID-19 specimens originated in the United States, Italy and Spain. T cells, B-cell-depleted T cells, or PBMCs provided the cDNA or gDNA that served as material.

In the source study's methods: Amplification from reference gene primers served as the basis for estimated nucleated cell counts. Using immunoSEQ multiplex PCR, the repertoire was profiled, and TCRdb retains in-frame clones only, with some absent. The D gene and trimming were derived from the DNA, and the V and J assignments and clone size from that table. The sample contains approximately 140,000 clones, 84% of which appear only once. CDR3 size: 13 residues. CDR1 and CDR2 from the germline V gene are WSHSY and SAAADI. The V gene end was trimmed by 4 bases and the J gene end by 10 bases; junction bases not matched to a gene: 3.

The TCR was taken from a human donor in a cohort sampled during active COVID-19. The chain employs TRBV10-2 and TRBJ1-6; TRBD1 aligns across 8 bases. The specimen was peripheral blood. Here the CDR3 reads CASSGTGSSPLHF. DNA for the CDR3: TGCGCCAGCAGTGGGACAGGGAGCTCACCCCTCCACTTT.